Listed below are T cell receptor beta chains from one sample, sequenced in a study of Graves' ophthalmopathy and Graves' hyperthyroidism. In TCRdb, the multiplex PCR reads were re-called with MiXCR into one record per CDR3 protein. The top ten hold over 2.5% of the sample, which has 650,000 to 800,000 distinct CDR3 sequences, approximately 39% seen once. The sample consisted of peripheral blood. The receptors originated from an adult man with Graves' ophthalmopathy. The CDR3 runs from the conserved cysteine through the conserved F or W. The order of the fields is J gene, V gene, CDR3 protein.

j_gene: TRBJ2-7; v_gene: TRBV19; CDR3aa: CASRPGQGLYEQYF
j_gene: TRBJ1-1; v_gene: TRBV27; CDR3aa: CASTFGGYYEAFF
j_gene: TRBJ1-4; v_gene: TRBV20-1; CDR3aa: CSARALGSEKLFF
j_gene: TRBJ2-5; v_gene: TRBV25-1; CDR3aa: CASSEGQGRSETQYF
j_gene: TRBJ2-5; v_gene: TRBV10-3; CDR3aa: CAISDWRARQGGRETQYF
j_gene: TRBJ2-7; v_gene: TRBV7-9; CDR3aa: CASSLGDYSYEQYF
j_gene: TRBJ2-1; v_gene: TRBV19; CDR3aa: CASSTWTGANEQFF
j_gene: TRBJ2-2; v_gene: TRBV25-1; CDR3aa: CASGSRTGELFF
j_gene: TRBJ1-1; v_gene: TRBV7-8; CDR3aa: CASSLGGSHTEAFF
j_gene: TRBJ1-2; v_gene: TRBV6-2/TRBV6-3; CDR3aa: CASSYPERGKGYTF
j_gene: TRBJ2-7; v_gene: TRBV29-1; CDR3aa: CSADKGREQYF
j_gene: TRBJ1-2; v_gene: TRBV29-1; CDR3aa: CSVEGHRSYGYTF
j_gene: TRBJ1-6; v_gene: TRBV7-2; CDR3aa: CASSVSGLHSPLHF
j_gene: TRBJ2-5; v_gene: TRBV10-2; CDR3aa: CASSESTSGAQETQYF
j_gene: TRBJ1-2; v_gene: TRBV2; CDR3aa: CASVGSGSDGYTF
j_gene: TRBJ1-4; v_gene: TRBV12-3/TRBV12-4; CDR3aa: CASSFGISATNEKLFF
j_gene: TRBJ2-6; v_gene: TRBV19; CDR3aa: CASTRLAGAISGANVLTF
j_gene: TRBJ2-5; v_gene: TRBV20-1; CDR3aa: CSARVGGRETETQYF
j_gene: TRBJ1-3; v_gene: TRBV7-8; CDR3aa: CASTPPGGTGNTIYF
j_gene: TRBJ1-5; v_gene: TRBV4-1; CDR3aa: CASSQGVGGNQPQHF
j_gene: TRBJ1-3; v_gene: TRBV27; CDR3aa: CASSLAAKTIYF
j_gene: TRBJ1-1; v_gene: TRBV15; CDR3aa: CATSRTRGGTSEAFF
j_gene: TRBJ2-5; v_gene: TRBV12-3/TRBV12-4; CDR3aa: CASSYLGHQQETQCF
j_gene: TRBJ2-5; v_gene: TRBV24-1; CDR3aa: CATSGRGLVQETQYF
j_gene: TRBJ1-3; v_gene: TRBV29-1; CDR3aa: CSGKGVAGNTIYF
j_gene: TRBJ2-7; v_gene: TRBV5-1; CDR3aa: CASSLAYSGYYEQYF
j_gene: TRBJ1-6; v_gene: TRBV11-2; CDR3aa: CASSLVAGQMNSPLHF
j_gene: NA; v_gene: TRBV2; CDR3aa: CASSRELAEYNEQFF
j_gene: TRBJ2-5; v_gene: TRBV7-2; CDR3aa: CASSYRGIETQYF
j_gene: TRBJ1-1; v_gene: TRBV6-6; CDR3aa: CASGRSTEAFF
j_gene: TRBJ1-2; v_gene: TRBV7-2; CDR3aa: CASSLDRGFGYGYTF
j_gene: TRBJ1-6; v_gene: TRBV6-5; CDR3aa: CASTRGGLGNSPLHF